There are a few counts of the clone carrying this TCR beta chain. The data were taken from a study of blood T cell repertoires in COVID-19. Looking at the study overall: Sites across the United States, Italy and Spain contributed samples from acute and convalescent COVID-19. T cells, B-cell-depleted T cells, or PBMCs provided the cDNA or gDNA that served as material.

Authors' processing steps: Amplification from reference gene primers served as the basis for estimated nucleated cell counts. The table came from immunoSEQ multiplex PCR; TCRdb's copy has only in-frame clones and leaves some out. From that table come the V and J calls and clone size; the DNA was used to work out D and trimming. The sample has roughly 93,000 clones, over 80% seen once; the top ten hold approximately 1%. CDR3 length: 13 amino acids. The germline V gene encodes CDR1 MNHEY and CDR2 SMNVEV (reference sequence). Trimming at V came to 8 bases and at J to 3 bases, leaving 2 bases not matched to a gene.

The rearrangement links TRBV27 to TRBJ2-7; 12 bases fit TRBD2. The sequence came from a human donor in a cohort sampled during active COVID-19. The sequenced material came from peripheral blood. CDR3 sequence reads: CASRLAGDYEQYF. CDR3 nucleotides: TGTGCCAGCCGACTAGCGGGAGACTACGAGCAGTACTTC.